This T cell receptor beta chain was recorded in a study of shared clonotypes between healthy human individuals. TCRdb's table, derived via immunoSEQ multiplex PCR, lists solely in-frame clones and lacks some. In the table there are approximately 940,000 clones, approximately 80% of which are singletons. This CDR3 contains 13 residues. V was shortened by 0 bases and J by 2 bases, with 5 bases between the two germline ends. Germline assignment: CDR1 SGHRS and CDR2 YFSETQ. Sequencing used memory CD4+ T cells sorted from blood. As for subset: CD45RA-negative fraction. The receptor was isolated from a man aged 18 to 29 in good health. This chain joins TRBV5-1 and TRBJ1-2; unclear D gene. In nucleotides, the CDR3 is TGCGCCAGCAGCTTGGGGAGGAACTATGGCTACACCTTC. Translating gives CASSLGRNYGYTF.